The 4 T cell receptor beta chains presented below share a single source sample, sequenced in a study of regulatory T cells in long-lasting Graves disease (dated by TCRdb to about 2021). Library prep was done by multiplex PCR. The sequencer listed for this sample is Illumina HiSeq 4000. iRepertoire HTBI primers and Arm-PCR amplification of CDR3 regions were used to construct TCR beta libraries. TCRdb ran its own pipeline on the public reads, namely fastp trimming at Q25 and MiXCR clone calling, and kept in-frame beta chains. Merged by CDR3 protein, the rows form single entries marked with the most common genes and DNA. Across this sample there are roughly 520,000 distinct CDR3 sequences, with 12% seen only once. The ten most abundant clones make up around 10% of the sample. The time point label on this specimen signifies: newly diagnosed GD, antithyroid drugs for less than 3 months. For both TCR sequencing and RNA sequencing, RNA was extracted from PBMCs using TRIzol.

A further study also used this sample, focusing on T cells in Graves' hyperthyroidism and ophthalmopathy.

The sequencing here drew on peripheral blood mononuclear cells (PBMCs), taken at new diagnosis, from a patient treated with antithyroid drugs. The receptor set was obtained from a woman between 25 and 40 years old with Graves disease. Donor details come from another sample of the same person, matched by shared clones.

This clonotype was detected many times. The chain uses TRBV5-6 and TRBJ2-2, with D possibly matching TRBD1 (5 bases). The CDR3 consists of 15 residues. V was shortened by 1 base and J by 5 bases, with 12 bases between the two germline ends. From germline, CDR1 is SGHDT and CDR2 YYEEEE. CDR3 nucleotide sequence: TGTGCCAGCAGCTTGTCCAGGGAAGGGACCGGGGAGCTGTTTTTT. This codes for CASSLSREGTGELFF. Full variable domain (rest looked up from reference TRBV5-6 and TRBJ2-2): DAGVTQSPTHLIKTRGQQVTLRCSPKSGHDTVSWYQQALGQGPQFIFQYYEEEERQRGNFPDRFSGHQFPNYSSELNVNALLLGDSALYLCASSLSREGTGELFFGEGSRLTVL.

This clonotype was found a few times. The rearrangement uses TRBV6-2 or TRBV6-3 and TRBJ2-5; 9 nucleotides line up with TRBD1. CDR3 length equals 14 residues. With V trimmed by 6 bases and J by 4 bases, 6 bases remained unmatched. Germline loops: CDR1 MNHEY, CDR2 SVGEGT. The CDR3 region has the DNA TGTGCCAGCAGACGGACAGGGGAGGGAGAGACCCAGTACTTC. It is translated as CASRRTGEGETQYF.

V is TRBV29-1 and J is TRBJ2-5, with TRBD1 as a possible D gene (6 bases). The CDR3 contains 12 residues. CDR1 and CDR2 from the germline V gene are SQVTM and ANQGSEA. V was trimmed by 4 bases and J by 2 bases, leaving 8 bases between them. CDR3 amino acids: CSVGGQQETQYF. DNA of the CDR3: TGCAGCGTTGGAGGACAGCAAGAGACCCAGTACTTC. The complete variable domain, with remaining parts taken from reference TRBV29-1 and TRBJ2-5, reads SAVISQKPSRDICQRGTSLTIQCQVDSQVTMMFWYRQQPGQSLTLIATANQGSEATYESGFVIDKFPISRPNLTFSTLTVSNMSPEDSSIYLCSVGGQQETQYFGPGTRLLVL.

This clonotype has ten or more counts. The rearrangement uses TRBV11-1 and TRBJ2-7; 10 bases map to TRBD2. Trimming removed 6 bases from V and 1 base from J; junction bases left unmatched: 6. CDR3 length equals 15 residues. Germline V lookup: CDR1 SGHAT, CDR2 FQDESV (reference sequence). DNA of the CDR3: TGTGCCAGCAGTGAAACTAGCGGGACATCCTACGAGCAGTACTTC. It yields the protein CASSETSGTSYEQYF.